This section outlines one TCR beta chain sequence together with its context. Its antigen remains unknown. A read error may explain this, as a much larger clone is one base away. From germline, CDR1 is SQVTM and CDR2 ANQGSEA. The V end was cut by 7 bases, the J end by 5 bases, with 14 bases between. This CDR3 comprises 12 residues. Three rounds of nested PCR, following a modified ARM-PCR protocol, produced the TCRbeta library. TCRdb reprocessed the multiplex PCR reads via MiXCR and lists one record per CDR3 protein. This table has about 78,000 distinct CDR3 sequences, roughly 80% appearing once. The sample originates from a study of tumor and adjacent non-tumor tissue in lung cancer. Study context: There were 12 adenocarcinoma, a couple of squamous cell carcinoma and 1 small cell lung cancer cases.

Study observations and caveats: In normal lung, the top 100 clones were significantly more dominant than in tumor. Significantly higher TCR diversity was found in tumor than normal lung.

This sample's RNA came from whole unsorted tissue. Donors were chemotherapy-naive, newly diagnosed lung cancer surgical patients in China, August–late 2014. The chain recombines TRBV29-1 with TRBJ2-5, with D perhaps TRBD2 (5 bases). The sample taken for sequencing was lung tumor tissue. The clonotype originates from a woman aged 45-65 years with non-small cell lung cancer. The CDR3, as DNA: TGCAGCGGGGAACTAGTGCCGGAGACCCAGTACTTC. It translates to CSGELVPETQYF.